These T cell receptor beta chains were read from a single sample in a study of cytomegalovirus exposure and HLA in healthy donors. Generated by immunoSEQ multiplex PCR, the TCRdb table keeps only in-frame clones and is missing some. This sample's table reports around 210,000 clones. Input material: PBMCs. These receptors were taken from a girl aged 2 to 9 in good health and CMV-seropositive. CDR3s include the opening cysteine and the closing phenylalanine or tryptophan. D genes are given only for firm matches.

TRBJ2-1 | TRBV28 | TRBD2 | TGTGCCAGCAGGCTAAGGACTAGCGGGAGTAGGGATGAGCAGTTCTTC | CASRLRTSGSRDEQFF
TRBJ2-2 | TRBV6-1 | TRBD2 | TGTGCCAGCAGTGACAGCGGGAGGGCCGGGGCCGGGGAGCTGTTTTTT | CASSDSGRAGAGELFF
TRBJ2-2 | TRBV28 | NA | TGTGCCAGCAGGGGCAGGGCCGGGGAGCTGTTTTTT | CASRGRAGELFF
TRBJ2-7 | TRBV28 | NA | TGTGCCAGCAGTTCTACGACAGGGAGGTACGAGCAGTACTTC | CASSSTTGRYEQYF
TRBJ2-5 | TRBV11-2 | NA | TGTGCCAGCAGCTTAACGACGGGAGCGGAGGAGACCCAGTACTTC | CASSLTTGAEETQYF
TRBJ2-3 | TRBV7-3 | NA | TGTGCCAGCAGCTTAGGCCTCGCACGCGGAGATACGCAGTATTTT | CASSLGLARGDTQYF
TRBJ2-7 | TRBV15 | NA | TGTGCCACCAGCGCCCCCGGGATCCCCTACGAGCAGTACTTC | CATSAPGIPYEQYF
TRBJ1-2 | TRBV6-6 | TRBD1 | TGTGCCACACTATTGACAGGGGAAGGTCGTGGCTACACCTTC | CATLLTGEGRGYTF
TRBJ2-7 | TRBV7-9 | TRBD2 | TGTGCCAGCAGCCCGCCGGGGGGGGAGCAGTACTTC | CASSPPGGEQYF
TRBJ2-1 | TRBV19 | TRBD2 | TGTGCCAGTAGTATGGCTAGCGGGAGCTACAATGAGCAGTTCTTC | CASSMASGSYNEQFF
TRBJ2-7 | TRBV6-6 | NA | TGTGCCAGCAGTTACGGAGCCACGCCGCGGGTGGAGCAGTACTTC | CASSYGATPRVEQYF
TRBJ1-4 | TRBV28 | NA | TGTGCCAGCAGTTTAGGTGGAGGCCATAATGAAAAACTGTTTTTT | CASSLGGGHNEKLFF
TRBJ2-1 | TRBV5-1 | NA | TGCGCCAGCAGCTTGGGGCTGGCGGGAAACGAGCAGTTCTTC | CASSLGLAGNEQFF
TRBJ2-7 | TRBV5-1 | NA | TGCGCCAGCAGCTTGGGTGCAGGGGGGCCGGGGGAGCAGTACTTC | CASSLGAGGPGEQYF
TRBJ1-5 | TRBV19 | TRBD1 | TGTGCCAGTAGTATGGGGACAGTCAATCAGCCCCAGCATTTT | CASSMGTVNQPQHF
TRBJ2-2 | TRBV28 | NA | TGTGCCAGCAGCCCCCTTGGTGTGTTTCTATCCGGGGAGCTGTTTTTT | CASSPLGVFLSGELFF
TRBJ1-4 | TRBV20-1 | NA | TGCAGTGCTCTCCGGACTGGAAAACTGTTTTTT | CSALRTGKLFF
TRBJ1-1 | TRBV6-1 | NA | TGTGCCAGCACCCTAGAGGGGGAGGCTTTCTTT | CASTLEGEAFF
TRBJ1-1 | TRBV28 | NA | TGTGCCAGCTCATTTGACACGAAAGCTTTCTTT | CASSFDTKAFF
TRBJ2-7 | TRBV30 | NA | TGTGCCTGGAGCCCGGGACTTAACTACGAGCAGTACTTC | CAWSPGLNYEQYF
TRBJ2-2 | TRBV5-8 | NA | TGTACCAGCAGCGTGCCAGGGGCGAGCGGGGAGCTGTTTTTT | CTSSVPGASGELFF
TRBJ2-1 | TRBV5-1 | TRBD2 | TGCGCCAGCAGCCCAGGGACTAGCGGGAGCAATGAGCAGTTCTTC | CASSPGTSGSNEQFF
TRBJ2-5 | TRBV7-8 | TRBD1 | TGTGCCAGCAATACCCCGGGGACAGGGGGGGAGACCCAGTACTTC | CASNTPGTGGETQYF
TRBJ1-2 | TRBV18 | TRBD1 | TGTGCCAGCTCACCAACCAGGGGGCTATACTATGGCTACACCTTC | CASSPTRGLYYGYTF
TRBJ2-7 | TRBV11-2 | TRBD2 | TGTGCCAGCAGCCTGCAGCGGGATGGGGAGCAGTACTTC | CASSLQRDGEQYF
TRBJ1-2 | TRBV28 | NA | TGTGCCAGCGGAGCGCCAGGGAATGTCTATGGCTACACCTTC | CASGAPGNVYGYTF
TRBJ1-2 | TRBV6-5 | NA | TGTGCCAGCAGTTACTCGCTACTCCAGGGGATTTATGGCTACACCTTC | CASSYSLLQGIYGYTF
TRBJ1-4 | TRBV28 | NA | TGTGCCACCCTCCATAGGCAGAGGAAACTGTTTTTT | CATLHRQRKLFF
TRBJ1-2 | TRBV5-3 | NA | TGTGCCAGAAGCTTTACAGGAATATCCCATGGCTACACCTTC | CARSFTGISHGYTF
TRBJ2-3 | TRBV7-6 | TRBD1 | TGTGCCAGCAGCTTAGCGAATACCGGACAGGGGGCAGTGAATACGCAGTATTTT | CASSLANTGQGAVNTQYF
TRBJ1-1 | TRBV19 | NA | TGTGCCAGTAGTATCGCGGGGGGGCACACTGAAGCTTTCTTT | CASSIAGGHTEAFF
TRBJ2-5 | TRBV7-7 | NA | TGTGCCAGCAGCTTGGGGGACTTAGGGGCAAGCCGGCGGGAGACCCAGTACTTC | CASSLGDLGASRRETQYF
TRBJ2-1 | TRBV5-1 | TRBD1 | TGCGCCAGCAGCTTGGCCGGGACAGGGGGAACCTCCCCCTACAATGAGCAGTTCTTC | CASSLAGTGGTSPYNEQFF
TRBJ1-1 | TRBV11-2 | NA | TGTGCCAGCAGCTTAGTTATTTCCGGTGAAGCTTTCTTT | CASSLVISGEAFF
TRBJ2-7 | TRBV5-1 | TRBD2 | TGCGCCAGCAGTGGGACTATAAGTCTCGAGCAGTACTTC | CASSGTISLEQYF
TRBJ1-2 | TRBV18 | TRBD1 | TGTGCCAGCTCACCACGGACAGGGAACTTCCCGACCGCCTATGGCTACACCTTC | CASSPRTGNFPTAYGYTF
TRBJ1-3 | TRBV7-9 | NA | TGTGCCAGCAGCTTAGGCGGTGACACCATATATTTT | CASSLGGDTIYF